The present T cell receptor (beta chain) was sequenced within a study of beta chain features in type 1 diabetes. The CDR3 contains 12 residues. Between the trimmed V and J ends, which lost 8 bases and 7 bases, there was a span of 14 bases. Germline assignment: CDR1 MGHDK and CDR2 SYGVNS. Study-wide results and limits: Within each of all four CD4+ subsets, Type 1 diabetes patients had TCRB CDR3s that were moderately but significantly shorter.

Every bit of the isolated RNA underwent reverse transcription, so sequencing read expressed TCRB transcripts. Assay used: immunoSEQ multiplex PCR; TCRdb lists only in-frame clones, some missing. The data hold a few hundred thousand clones, with around 12% observed a single time. Regarding this clone: No antigen is known for it.

V and J are TRBV25-1 and TRBJ1-2, with TRBD1 as a possible D gene (5 bases). The sample taken for sequencing was naive CD4+ T cells from blood. This clonotype was sampled from a young woman with type 1 diabetes. The DNA of the CDR3 is TGTGCCAGCCAGGGTGAACTTCGTGGCTACACCTTC. It is translated as CASQGELRGYTF.